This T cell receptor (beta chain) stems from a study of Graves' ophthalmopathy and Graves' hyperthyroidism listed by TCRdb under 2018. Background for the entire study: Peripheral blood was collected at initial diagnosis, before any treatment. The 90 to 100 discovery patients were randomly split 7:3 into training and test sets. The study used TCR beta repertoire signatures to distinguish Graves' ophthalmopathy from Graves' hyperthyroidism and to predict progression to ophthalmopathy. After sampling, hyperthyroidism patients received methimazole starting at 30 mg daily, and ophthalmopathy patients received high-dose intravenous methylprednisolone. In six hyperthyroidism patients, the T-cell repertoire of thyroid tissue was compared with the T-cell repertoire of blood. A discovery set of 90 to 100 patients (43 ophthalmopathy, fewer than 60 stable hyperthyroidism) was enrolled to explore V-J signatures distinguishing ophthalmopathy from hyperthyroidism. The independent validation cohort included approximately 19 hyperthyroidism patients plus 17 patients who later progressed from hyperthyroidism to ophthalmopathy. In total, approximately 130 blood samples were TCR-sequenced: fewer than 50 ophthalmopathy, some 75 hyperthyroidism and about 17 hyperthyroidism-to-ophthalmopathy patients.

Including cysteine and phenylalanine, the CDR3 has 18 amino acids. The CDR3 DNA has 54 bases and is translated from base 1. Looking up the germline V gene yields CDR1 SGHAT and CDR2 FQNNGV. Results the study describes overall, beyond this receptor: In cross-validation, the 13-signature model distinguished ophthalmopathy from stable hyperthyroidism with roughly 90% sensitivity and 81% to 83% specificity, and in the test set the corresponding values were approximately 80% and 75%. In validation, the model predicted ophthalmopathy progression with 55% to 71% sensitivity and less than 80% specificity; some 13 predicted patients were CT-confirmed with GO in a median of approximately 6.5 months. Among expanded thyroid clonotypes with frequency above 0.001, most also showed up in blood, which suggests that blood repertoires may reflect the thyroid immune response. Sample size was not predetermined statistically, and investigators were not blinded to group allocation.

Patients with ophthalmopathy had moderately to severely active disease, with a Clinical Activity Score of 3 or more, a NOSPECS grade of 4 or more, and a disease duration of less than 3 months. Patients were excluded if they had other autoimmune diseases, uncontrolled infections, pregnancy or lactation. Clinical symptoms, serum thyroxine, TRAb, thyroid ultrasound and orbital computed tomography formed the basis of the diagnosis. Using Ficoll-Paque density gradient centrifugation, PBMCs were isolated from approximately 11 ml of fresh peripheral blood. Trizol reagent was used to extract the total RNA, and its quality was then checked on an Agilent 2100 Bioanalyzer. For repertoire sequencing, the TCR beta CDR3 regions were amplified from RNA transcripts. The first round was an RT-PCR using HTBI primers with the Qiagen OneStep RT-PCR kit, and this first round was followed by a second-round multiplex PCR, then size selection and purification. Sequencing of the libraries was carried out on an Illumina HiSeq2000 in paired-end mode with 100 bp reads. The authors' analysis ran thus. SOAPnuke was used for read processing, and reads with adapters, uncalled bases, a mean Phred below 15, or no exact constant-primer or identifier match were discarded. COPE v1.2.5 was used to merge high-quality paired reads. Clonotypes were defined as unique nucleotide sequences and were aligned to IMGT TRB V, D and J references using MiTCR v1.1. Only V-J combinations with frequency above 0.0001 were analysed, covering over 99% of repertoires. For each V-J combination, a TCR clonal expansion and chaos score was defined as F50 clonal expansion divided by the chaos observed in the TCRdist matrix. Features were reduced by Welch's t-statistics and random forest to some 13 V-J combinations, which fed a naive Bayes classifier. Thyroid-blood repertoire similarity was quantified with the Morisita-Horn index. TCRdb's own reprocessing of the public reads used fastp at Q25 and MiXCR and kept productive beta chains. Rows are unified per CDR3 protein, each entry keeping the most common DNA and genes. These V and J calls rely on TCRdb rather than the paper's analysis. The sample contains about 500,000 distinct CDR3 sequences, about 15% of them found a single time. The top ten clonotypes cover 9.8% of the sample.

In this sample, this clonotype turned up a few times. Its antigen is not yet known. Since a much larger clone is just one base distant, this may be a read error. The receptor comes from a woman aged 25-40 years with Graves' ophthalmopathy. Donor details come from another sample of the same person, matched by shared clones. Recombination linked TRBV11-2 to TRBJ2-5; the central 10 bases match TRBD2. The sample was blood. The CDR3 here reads CASSFLLRAGGPRETKYF. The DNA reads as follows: TGTGCCAGCAGCTTCCTCCTCCGAGCGGGAGGGCCAAGAGAGACCAAGTACTTC.